What follows is one T cell receptor (beta chain) and its context. Germline V lookup: CDR1 SGHTS, CDR2 YDEGEE. V gave up 4 bases and J gave up 3 bases, with 8 bases separating them. This CDR3 is 13 amino acids long. TCRdb keeps only in-frame clones here, not all; method: immunoSEQ multiplex PCR. The table lists 200,000 or so clones, 89% of them singletons. This sample is part of a study of blood T cell repertoires in COVID-19. Turning to the study itself: Italy, Spain and the United States were the sources of the convalescent and acute COVID-19 samples.

Assignments of participants to cohorts depended upon their own reported clinical history. The recovered donors of Cohort 3 showed two negative PCRs, clearance, or symptom resolution. This chain connects TRBV5-8 to TRBJ2-1; possibly TRBD2 for D (5 bases). The sequence was obtained from a woman in her late teens or twenties who had recovered from COVID-19. The sequenced material came from PBMCs or T cells enriched from blood (not recorded which). In DNA, the CDR3 is TGTGCCAGCAGCAAGGACTTCTACAATGAGCAGTTCTTC. It yields the protein CASSKDFYNEQFF.